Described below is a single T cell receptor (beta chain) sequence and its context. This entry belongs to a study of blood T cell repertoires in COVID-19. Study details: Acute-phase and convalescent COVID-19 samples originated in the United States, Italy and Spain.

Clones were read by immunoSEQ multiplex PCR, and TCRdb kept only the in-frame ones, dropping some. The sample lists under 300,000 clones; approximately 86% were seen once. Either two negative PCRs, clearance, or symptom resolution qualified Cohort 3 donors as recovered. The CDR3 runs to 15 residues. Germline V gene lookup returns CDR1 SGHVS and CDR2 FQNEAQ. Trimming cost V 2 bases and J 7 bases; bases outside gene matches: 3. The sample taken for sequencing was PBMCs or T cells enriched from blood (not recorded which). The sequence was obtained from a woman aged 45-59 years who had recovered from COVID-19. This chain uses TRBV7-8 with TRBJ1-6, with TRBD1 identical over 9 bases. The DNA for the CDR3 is TGTGCCAGCAGCTTAATGGGACAGGGAAATTCACCCCTCCACTTT. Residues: CASSLMGQGNSPLHF.